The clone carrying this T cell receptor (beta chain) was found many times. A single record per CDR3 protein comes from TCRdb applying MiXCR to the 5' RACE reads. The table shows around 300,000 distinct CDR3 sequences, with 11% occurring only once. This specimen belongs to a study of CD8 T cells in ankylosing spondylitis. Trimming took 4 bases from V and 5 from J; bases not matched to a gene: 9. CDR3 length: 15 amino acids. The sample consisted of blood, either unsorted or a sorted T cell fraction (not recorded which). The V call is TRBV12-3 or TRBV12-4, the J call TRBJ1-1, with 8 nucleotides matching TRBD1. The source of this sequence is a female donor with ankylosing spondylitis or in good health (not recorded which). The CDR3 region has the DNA TGTGCCAGCAGTTCACTCGGACAGGGTCAGACTGAAGCTTTCTTT. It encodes CASSSLGQGQTEAFF.